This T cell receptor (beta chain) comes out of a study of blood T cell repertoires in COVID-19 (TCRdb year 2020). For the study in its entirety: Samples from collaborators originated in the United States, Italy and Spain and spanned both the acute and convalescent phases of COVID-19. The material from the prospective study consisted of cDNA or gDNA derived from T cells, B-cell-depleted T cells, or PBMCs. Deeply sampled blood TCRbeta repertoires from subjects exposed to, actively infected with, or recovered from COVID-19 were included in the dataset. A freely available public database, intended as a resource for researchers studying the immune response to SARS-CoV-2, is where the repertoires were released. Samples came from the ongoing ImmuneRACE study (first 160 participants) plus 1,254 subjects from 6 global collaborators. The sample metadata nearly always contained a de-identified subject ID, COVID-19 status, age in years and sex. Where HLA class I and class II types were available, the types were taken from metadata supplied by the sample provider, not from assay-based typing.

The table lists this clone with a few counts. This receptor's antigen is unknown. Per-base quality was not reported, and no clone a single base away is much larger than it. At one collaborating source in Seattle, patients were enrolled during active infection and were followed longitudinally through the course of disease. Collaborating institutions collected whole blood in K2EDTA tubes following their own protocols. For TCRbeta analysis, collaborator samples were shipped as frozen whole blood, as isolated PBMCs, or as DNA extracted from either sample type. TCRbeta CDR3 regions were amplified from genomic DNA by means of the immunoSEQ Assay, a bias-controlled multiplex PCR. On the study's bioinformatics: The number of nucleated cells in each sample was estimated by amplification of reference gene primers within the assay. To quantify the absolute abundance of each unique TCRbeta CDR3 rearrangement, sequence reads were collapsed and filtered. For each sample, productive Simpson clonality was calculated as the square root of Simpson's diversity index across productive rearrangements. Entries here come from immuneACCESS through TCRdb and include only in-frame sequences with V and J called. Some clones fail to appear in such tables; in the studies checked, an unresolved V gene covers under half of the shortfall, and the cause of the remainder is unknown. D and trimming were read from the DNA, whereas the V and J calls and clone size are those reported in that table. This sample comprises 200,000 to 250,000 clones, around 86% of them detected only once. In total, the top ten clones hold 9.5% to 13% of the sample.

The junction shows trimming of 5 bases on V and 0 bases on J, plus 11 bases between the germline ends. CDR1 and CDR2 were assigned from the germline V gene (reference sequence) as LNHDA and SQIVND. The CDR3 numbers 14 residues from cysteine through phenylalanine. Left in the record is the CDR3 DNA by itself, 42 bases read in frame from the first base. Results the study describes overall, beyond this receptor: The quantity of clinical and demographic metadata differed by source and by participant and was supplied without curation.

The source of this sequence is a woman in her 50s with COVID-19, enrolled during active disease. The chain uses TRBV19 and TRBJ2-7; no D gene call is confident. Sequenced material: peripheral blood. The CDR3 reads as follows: CASSPRSNSYEQYF. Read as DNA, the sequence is TGTGCCAGTAGTCCCCGGTCAAACTCCTACGAGCAGTACTTC.